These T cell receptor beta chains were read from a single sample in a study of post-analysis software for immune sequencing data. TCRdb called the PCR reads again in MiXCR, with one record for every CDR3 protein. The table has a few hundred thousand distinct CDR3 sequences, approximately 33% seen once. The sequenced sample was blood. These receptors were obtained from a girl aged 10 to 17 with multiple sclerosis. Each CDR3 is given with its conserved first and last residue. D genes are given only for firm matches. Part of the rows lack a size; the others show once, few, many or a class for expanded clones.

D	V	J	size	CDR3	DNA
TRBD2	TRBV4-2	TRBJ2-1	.	CASSQDWTSGANEQFF	TGTGCCAGCAGCCAAGATTGGACTAGCGGGGCCAATGAGCAGTTCTTC
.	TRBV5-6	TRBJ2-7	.	CASSPFGINEQYF	TGTGCCAGCAGCCCCTTCGGTATAAACGAGCAGTACTTC
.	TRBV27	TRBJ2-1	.	CASSPVGGGTHNEQFF	TGTGCCAGCAGTCCGGTAGGAGGGGGGACCCACAATGAGCAGTTCTTC
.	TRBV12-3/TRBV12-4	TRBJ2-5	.	CASRGLTDGETQYF	TGTGCCAGCAGGGGCCTGACGGACGGGGAGACCCAGTACTTC
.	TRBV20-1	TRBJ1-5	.	CSAGGQGFNQPQHF	TGCAGTGCTGGGGGGCAGGGGTTCAATCAGCCCCAGCATTTT
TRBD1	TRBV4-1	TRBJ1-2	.	CASSTSGQGGYGYTF	TGCGCCAGCAGCACATCGGGACAGGGAGGATATGGCTACACCTTC
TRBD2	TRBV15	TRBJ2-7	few	CATSRDRGGYEQYF	TGTGCCACCAGCAGAGATCGGGGGGGCTACGAGCAGTACTTC
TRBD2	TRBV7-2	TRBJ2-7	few	CASSLVSSGSYEQYF	TGTGCCAGCAGCTTAGTGTCTAGCGGTTCCTACGAGCAGTACTTC
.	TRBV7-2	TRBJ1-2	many	CASSLAWDGSYYGYTF	TGTGCCAGCAGCTTAGCCTGGGACGGATCCTACTATGGCTACACCTTC
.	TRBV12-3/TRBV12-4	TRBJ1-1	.	CASSPFLNTEAFF	TGTGCCAGCAGTCCGTTCCTGAACACTGAAGCTTTCTTT
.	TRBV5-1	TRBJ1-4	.	CASSSTTTNEKLFF	TGCGCCAGCAGCTCGACTACAACTAATGAAAAACTGTTTTTT
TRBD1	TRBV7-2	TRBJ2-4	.	CASSPQQGGKNIQYF	TGTGCCAGCAGCCCACAACAGGGGGGAAAAAACATTCAGTACTTC
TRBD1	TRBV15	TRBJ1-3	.	CATSRGGQGRNTIYF	TGTGCCACCAGCAGAGGAGGACAGGGGAGAAACACCATATATTTT
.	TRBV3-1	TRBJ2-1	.	CASSHPNGDEQFF	TGTGCCAGCAGCCACCCCAACGGGGATGAGCAGTTCTTC
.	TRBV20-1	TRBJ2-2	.	CSARDLRAGELFF	.
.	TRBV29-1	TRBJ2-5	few	CSVAAGTSRETQYF	TGCAGCGTCGCCGCCGGGACCTCGAGGGAGACCCAGTACTTC
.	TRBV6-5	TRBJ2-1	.	CASSYSARIFEQFF	TGTGCCAGCAGTTACTCGGCCAGGATATTTGAGCAGTTCTTC
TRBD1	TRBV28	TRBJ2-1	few	CASSLRTGSEQFF	TGTGCCAGCAGTTTGCGGACAGGGAGTGAGCAGTTCTTC
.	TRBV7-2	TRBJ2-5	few	CASNLGGQETQYF	TGTGCCAGCAACCTCGGGGGTCAAGAGACCCAGTACTTC
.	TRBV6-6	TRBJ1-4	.	CASSYGREAKLFF	TGTGCCAGCAGTTATGGCCGGGAGGCAAAACTGTTTTTT
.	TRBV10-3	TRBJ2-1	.	CAITSDGSSYNEQFF	TGTGCCATCACCTCGGACGGAAGCTCCTACAATGAGCAGTTCTTC
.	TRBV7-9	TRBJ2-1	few	CASSLVAGSSYNEQFF	TGTGCCAGCAGCTTAGTGGCAGGGAGCTCCTACAATGAGCAGTTCTTC
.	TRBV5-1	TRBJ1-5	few	CASSWELYNQPQHF	TGCGCCAGCAGCTGGGAACTGTATAATCAGCCCCAGCATTTT
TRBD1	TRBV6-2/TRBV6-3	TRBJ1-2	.	CASSYSIQGPNYGYTF	TGTGCCAGCAGTTACTCGATACAGGGGCCTAACTATGGCTACACCTTC
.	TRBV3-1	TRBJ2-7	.	CASSQDNGYYEQYF	TGTGCCAGCAGCCAAGATAATGGGTACTACGAGCAGTACTTC
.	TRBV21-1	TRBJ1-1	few	CASRPTGRENTEAFF	TGTGCCAGCCGCCCGACAGGGCGAGAGAACACTGAAGCTTTCTTT
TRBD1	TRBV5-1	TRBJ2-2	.	CASSLGQGINTGERFF	TGCGCCAGCAGCTTGGGACAGGGAATCAACACCGGGGAGCGGTTTTTT
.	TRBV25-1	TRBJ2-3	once	CASSTGPDTQYF	TGTGCCAGCAGCACAGGGCCAGATACGCAGTATTTT
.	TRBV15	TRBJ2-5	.	CATSEQRGLETQYF	TGTGCCACCAGCGAGCAAAGGGGACTTGAGACCCAGTACTTC
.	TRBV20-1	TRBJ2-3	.	CSASDTQYF	TGCAGTGCTTCAGATACGCAGTATTTT
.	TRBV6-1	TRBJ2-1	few	CASSEAVSDWGEQFF	TGTGCCAGCAGTGAAGCGGTTAGCGATTGGGGTGAGCAGTTCTTC
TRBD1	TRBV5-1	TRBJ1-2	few	CASTLGTGGGYTF	TGCGCCAGCACCTTGGGGACAGGGGGCGGCTACACCTTC
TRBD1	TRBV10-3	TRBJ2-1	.	CAITGQGYNEQFF	TGTGCCATAACGGGACAGGGGTACAATGAGCAGTTCTTC
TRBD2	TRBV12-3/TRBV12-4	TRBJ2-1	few	CASSPGLAGLGEQFF	TGTGCCAGCAGTCCCGGACTAGCGGGGCTAGGTGAGCAGTTCTTC
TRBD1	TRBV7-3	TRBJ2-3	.	CASSPLLTRGPTDTQYF	TGTGCCAGCAGCCCTCTACTGACCAGGGGGCCTACAGATACGCAGTATTTT
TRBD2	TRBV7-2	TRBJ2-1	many	CASSLGPLAGGGGEQFF	TGTGCCAGCAGCTTAGGGCCCCTAGCGGGGGGTGGCGGTGAGCAGTTCTTC
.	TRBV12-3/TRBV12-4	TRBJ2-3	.	CASSSGLPGTDTQYF	TGTGCCAGCAGTTCTGGACTGCCAGGCACAGATACGCAGTATTTT
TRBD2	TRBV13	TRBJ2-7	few	CASSPPGTSGASYEQYF	TGTGCCAGCAGCCCGCCCGGGACTAGCGGAGCCTCCTACGAGCAGTACTTC
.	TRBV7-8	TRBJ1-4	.	CASSPRVPRVGKLFF	TGTGCCAGCAGCCCTAGGGTCCCTAGGGTAGGAAAACTGTTTTTT
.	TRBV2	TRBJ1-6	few	CASSGGGSPLHF	TGTGCCAGCAGTGGAGGAGGTTCACCCCTCCACTTT
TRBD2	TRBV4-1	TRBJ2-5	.	CASSQDIRRAGGKETQYF	TGCGCCAGCAGCCAAGATATACGGAGAGCGGGGGGGAAAGAGACCCAGTACTTC
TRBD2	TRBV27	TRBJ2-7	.	CASSFAGVGYEQYF	TGTGCCAGCAGTTTCGCGGGGGTAGGCTACGAGCAGTACTTC
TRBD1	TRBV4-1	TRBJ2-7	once	CASSQERTGGYYEQYF	TGCGCCAGCAGCCAAGAAAGGACAGGGGGCTACTACGAGCAGTACTTC
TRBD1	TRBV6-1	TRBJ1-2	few	CASRARQGSYGYTF	TGTGCCAGCAGGGCCAGACAGGGGAGCTATGGCTACACCTTC
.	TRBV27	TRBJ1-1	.	CASSPIPETEAFF	TGTGCCAGCAGCCCAATCCCCGAGACTGAAGCTTTCTTT
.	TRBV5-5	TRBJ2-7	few	CASSAGISYEQYF	TGTGCCAGCAGCGCCGGGATATCCTACGAGCAGTACTTC
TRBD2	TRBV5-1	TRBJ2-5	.	CASSLVGGGLQETQYF	TGCGCCAGCAGCTTGGTAGGCGGGGGGCTTCAAGAGACCCAGTACTTC
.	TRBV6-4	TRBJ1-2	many	CASSDEAAGGYTF	TGTGCCAGCAGTGACGAAGCAGCTGGGGGCTACACCTTC
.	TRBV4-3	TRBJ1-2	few	CASSQEGGRVGGYTF	TGCGCCAGCAGCCAAGAAGGGGGGCGAGTGGGCGGCTACACCTTC
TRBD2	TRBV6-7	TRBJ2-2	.	CASSLKRGGTGELFF	TGTGCCAGCAGTCTCAAGCGGGGGGGCACCGGGGAGCTGTTTTTT
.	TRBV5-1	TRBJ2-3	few	CASSFGFGTDTQYF	TGCGCCAGCAGCTTCGGATTCGGCACAGATACGCAGTATTTT